Listed below are T cell receptor beta chains from one sample, sequenced in a study of early T cells in non-severe SARS-CoV-2 infection. TCRdb passed the 5' RACE reads through MiXCR, listing each CDR3 protein once. The sample includes almost 45,000 distinct CDR3 sequences, 5.5% to 6.5% of them seen just once. Sequencing was done on a sample of whole blood. Every receptor here comes from an adult who was a healthcare worker with PCR-confirmed SARS-CoV-2 infection or an uninfected control (not recorded which). Both conserved end residues are part of each CDR3.

CDR3 | V
CASSPAGAGTQYF | TRBV27
CASSPRPSELVGNTIYF | TRBV18
CASSHWEETKNIQYF | TRBV3-1
CASSQVHNEQFF | TRBV4-1
CASTRGQGTEAFF | TRBV21-1
CASSYSMVRAEQYF | TRBV6-2/TRBV6-3
CASSLIGVYEQYF | TRBV28
CASSSPGHHYGYTF | TRBV28
CASSVPSRQGWSGELFF | TRBV7-9
CASSPPRGDSNQLQHF | TRBV21-1
CASSLERKPLYEQYF | TRBV5-1
CATSLGAANQPQHF | TRBV15
CSVEGGKNVDTQYF | TRBV29-1
CASSLNWEGNQPQHF | TRBV7-6
CASSRPGGGTDTQYF | TRBV5-4
CASSSGQSLIGTQYF | TRBV7-2
CASSFRFTDTQYF | TRBV11-3
CASSFVGGNTIYF | TRBV7-9
CASSILAGVSYNEQFF | TRBV19
CASSLSQSGANVLTF | TRBV12-3/TRBV12-4
CASSLDRVGRNNEQFF | TRBV7-2
CASSLDRPGAKNEQFF | TRBV11-2
CASSERVHNSPLHF | TRBV2
CASSFGGRGETQYF | TRBV5-6
CASSQQVNTEAFF | TRBV3-1
CASRPGWEAQPQHF | TRBV2
CASRAGTATNEQYF | TRBV28
CSVDLGGLETQYF | TRBV29-1
CASSPGLGNQPQHF | TRBV12-3/TRBV12-4
CASSPRGQPQHF | TRBV12-3/TRBV12-4
CASSHGQKKVTEAFF | TRBV3-1
CASSPLRELTYEQYF | TRBV13
CASSPGQFATNEKLFF | TRBV7-9
CSARDPGGLNTGELFF | TRBV20-1
CASSPGYNEQFF | TRBV14
CASSRQGIPEAFF | TRBV5-4
CSARGSGQGLFYEQYF | TRBV20-1
CASSQILAGGHNEQFF | TRBV4-1
CASSLGLAGGPKREQFF | TRBV7-8
CASSQEFTVPHGRGYTF | TRBV4-3
CASRRERTDTQYF | TRBV3-1
CSARDSSGGAGDTQYF | TRBV20-1
CASSQLSGDSYNEQFF | TRBV4-1
CASSQRGGRETQYF | TRBV6-2/TRBV6-3
CASSPTGQQTYEQYF | TRBV3-1
CASSYRTGGYQETQYF | TRBV7-6
CASSPQGGRTEAFF | TRBV3-1
CASSPANPGEQFF | TRBV2
CATSPLPGQANQETQYF | TRBV24-1